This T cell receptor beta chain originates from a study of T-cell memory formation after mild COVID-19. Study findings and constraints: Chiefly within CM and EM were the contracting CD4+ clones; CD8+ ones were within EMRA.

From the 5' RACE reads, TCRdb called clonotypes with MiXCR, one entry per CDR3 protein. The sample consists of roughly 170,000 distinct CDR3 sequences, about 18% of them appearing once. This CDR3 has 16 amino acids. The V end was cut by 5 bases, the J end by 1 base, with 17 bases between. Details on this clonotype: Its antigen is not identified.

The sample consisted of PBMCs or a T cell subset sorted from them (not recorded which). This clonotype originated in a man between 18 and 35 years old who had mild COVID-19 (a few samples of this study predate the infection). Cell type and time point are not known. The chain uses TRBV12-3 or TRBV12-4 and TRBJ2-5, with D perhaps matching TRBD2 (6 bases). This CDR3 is CASSPGPGLLQETQYF. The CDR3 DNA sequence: TGTGCCAGCAGTCCAGGCCCGGGACTTCTCCAAGAGACCCAGTACTTC.